Reported below is one T cell receptor beta chain. Its antigen is still unknown. One base away there is no much larger clone; base qualities are not given. Donors were healthy HIV-negative adults with no recently reported acute infections or vaccinations. Every donor was a Caucasian adult living in Nashville, Tennessee, USA. For unsorted samples, 90 million or so PBMCs were counted, and genomic DNA was extracted using the QIAamp DNA Blood Mini kit. After blood collection by leukapheresis, PBMCs were isolated using Ficoll-Histopaque density gradient centrifugation and then cryopreserved in the vapor phase of liquid nitrogen. This entry is derived from a study of shared clonotypes between healthy human individuals (dated by TCRdb to about 2020). With respect to the entire study: The cohort included three men and a couple of women between 18 and 49 years of age. To estimate repertoire size and how much clonotypes are shared between individuals, the study performed deep sequencing of blood TCR repertoires from roughly five healthy adults. To increase sequencing depth and limit assay-specific biases, different laboratories used diverse techniques to prepare libraries and sequence TCR repertoires. Leukapheresis yielded between about 0.85 and 9 billion PBMCs per donor.

TCR CDR3 regions were amplified from genomic DNA by multiplex PCR using the deep immunoSEQ assay. Extracted genomic DNA from each cell subset was distributed evenly across all wells of several immunoSEQ 96-well plates, and each plate was treated as a replicate. For unsorted PBMC, about 300 ng of genomic DNA, equivalent to around 30,000 T cell genomes, went into each replicate PCR. Genomic DNA from unsorted PBMC was sequenced over ten immunoSEQ deep assay plates. Purified libraries were measured with a Qubit 3.0 fluorometer, size-checked on a Bioanalyzer 2100, and measured again with the KAPA Library Quantification kit. A separate single-read 150-cycle Illumina NextSeq 550 flow cell was used to sequence each immunoSEQ 96-well plate. As for the original processing: The immunoSEQ output contained only junctional sequences without quality scores, so filtering could not match that applied to full-length reads. Sequences were annotated with PyIR, a Python wrapper for IgBLAST v1.9, and V/J genes and CDR3 were assigned using IMGT germline references. Reads were filtered out if the reads had weak V/J assignments (E-value above 1e-6), no CDR3, stop codons, out-of-frame junctions, or ambiguous translated residues. V3J clonotypes were defined as sequences sharing the same inferred V gene, J gene, and CDR3 amino acid sequence. To compute the percentage overlap between repertoires, the number of shared unique clonotypes was divided by the size of the smaller repertoire. Repertoire richness was assessed with RTK rarefaction, the Chao1 estimator, and Recon v2.1 estimates of unobserved clonotypes. The table was pulled from immuneACCESS by TCRdb, which kept in-frame rearrangements only. Such tables lose some clones; where checked, under half of the loss comes from unresolved V genes, and the rest has no known cause. V and J calls and clone size are as listed in that table; D and trimming were resolved from the DNA. The sample includes about 600,000 clones, with around 78% observed a single time. More than 10% of the sample lies in the top ten.

Via the germline V gene, CDR1 is MGHRA and CDR2 YSYEKL. The CDR3, from cysteine to phenylalanine, totals 14 residues. Solely the CDR3 DNA is kept, with 42 bases framed from the first base. V and J lose 3 bases and 1 base, and a span of 8 bases separates them. What the work shows at the level of the full study, not this receptor alone: Based on pairwise subsampling, the degree of clonotype sharing among donors was expected to be affected by sequencing depth. The small number of donors limited the genetic and exposure-history diversity represented. Sampling was restricted to blood, and TCR repertoires in tissues likely differ from the TCR repertoires found in blood.

This chain joins TRBV4-1 to TRBJ2-3; TRBD1 is perhaps the D gene, given 5 matching bases. Material for sequencing was PBMCs. The sequence was obtained from a woman aged 40 to 50 in good health. Some clones in this sample may be carry-over from other donors' samples. The CDR3 protein is CASSHPTGTDTQYF. The nucleotides are TGCGCCAGCAGCCATCCGACAGGCACAGATACGCAGTATTTT.